This record concerns one TCR beta chain sequence. The data were produced by immunoSEQ multiplex PCR, yet TCRdb's version contains in-frame clones alone and is incomplete. The profile shows approximately 190,000 clones, 85% to 90% of them singletons. This CDR3 region has 16 residues. Trimming cost V 5 bases and J 0 bases, with 13 bases left between them. Germline assignment: CDR1 LGHDT and CDR2 YNNKEL (reference sequence). The sample originates from a study of blood T cell repertoires in COVID-19. In the study overall: Whether acute or convalescent, the COVID-19 samples came from the United States, Italy and Spain. Sources were T cells, B-cell-depleted T cells, or PBMCs; the material itself was cDNA or gDNA.

The sequence was obtained from an elderly man with acute or convalescent COVID-19. The sequenced material came from peripheral blood. This chain links TRBV3-1 (or the pseudogene TRBV3-2) with TRBJ2-2; D is uncertain. The CDR3 sequence is CASSYSTRANTGELFF. CDR3 in DNA: TGTGCCAGCAGCTACAGTACGCGAGCGAACACCGGGGAGCTGTTTTTT.